The clone carrying this T cell receptor beta chain showed up just a few times. The source of the sample is a study of T cells in tuberculosis. Looking at the study overall: T cells were selected with CD1B tetramers loaded with glucose monomycolate.

Germline assignment: CDR1 MDHEN and CDR2 SYDVKM. This CDR3 is built from 12 residues. The V and J ends lost 5 bases and 7 bases, in that order; junction bases with no gene match: 4. Sequenced by immunoSEQ multiplex PCR; TCRdb stores in-frame clones only, minus some. The sample yields some 31,000 clones, about 89% seen once. This TCR was recovered from a donor aged 10-35 years with latent tuberculosis or without tuberculosis infection. Sequenced material: PBMCs. J is TRBJ2-7 and V is TRBV28; 8 bases line up with TRBD1. CDR3 protein: CASSTGGEEQYF. The CDR3 bases are TGTGCCAGCAGTACAGGGGGAGAAGAGCAGTACTTC.